This T cell receptor beta chain was obtained from a study of tumor-infiltrating lymphocytes in oesophageal squamous cell carcinoma (dated by TCRdb to about 2016). This clonotype was seen repeatedly, ten times or more. What antigen it recognizes has not been identified. Base qualities are missing; no much larger clone stands one base away. The library was obtained by PCR. The sequencing machine was an Illumina HiSeq 2000. Using fastp at Q25 and MiXCR, TCRdb reprocessed the public reads and kept productive beta chains. When rows share a CDR3 protein, they turn into one entry using the most common DNA and genes. For this sample there are almost 20,000 distinct CDR3 sequences; around 38% appear just once. Of the sample, almost 7% falls within the top ten clones. V and J are trimmed by 3 bases and 0 bases, and the gene matches miss 4 bases of the junction. CDR3 length: 15 amino acids, cysteine to phenylalanine. The retained sequence is limited to the CDR3, 45 bases, with the frame set at the first base. CDR1 and CDR2, looked up from the germline V gene, are WSHSY and SAAADI.

This TCR was sampled from a male donor with esophageal squamous cell carcinoma. Sequencing was carried out using blood. The chain couples TRBV10-2 to TRBJ1-2; TRBD1 matches 7 bases in the middle. The DNA is TGCGCCAGCAGTGATAGGGACAGAGCTAACTATGGCTACACCTTC. Its coded protein is CASSDRDRANYGYTF.